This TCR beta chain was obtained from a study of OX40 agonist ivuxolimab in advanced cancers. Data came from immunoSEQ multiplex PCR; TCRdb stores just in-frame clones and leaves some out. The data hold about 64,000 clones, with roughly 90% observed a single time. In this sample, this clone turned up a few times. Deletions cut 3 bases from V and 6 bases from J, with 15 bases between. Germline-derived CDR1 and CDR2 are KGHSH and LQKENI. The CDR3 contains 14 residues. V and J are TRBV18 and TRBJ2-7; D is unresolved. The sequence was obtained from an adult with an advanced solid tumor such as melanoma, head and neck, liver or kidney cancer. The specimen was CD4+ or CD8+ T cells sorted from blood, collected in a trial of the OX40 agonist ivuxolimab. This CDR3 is CASSPASKRSEQYF. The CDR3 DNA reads TGTGCCAGCTCACCGGCGAGTAAAAGAAGCGAGCAGTACTTC.